This T cell receptor (beta chain) was retrieved from a study of OX40 agonist ivuxolimab in advanced cancers. Whole-study context: Patients undergoing dose escalation presented with hepatocellular carcinoma, melanoma, renal cell or head and neck cancer.

The protocol was immunoSEQ multiplex PCR, while the TCRdb copy is restricted to in-frame clones and leaves out a portion. The sample lists 70,000 to 80,000 clones, 93% occurring once. Regarding this clone: Its antigen is undetermined.

Regarding the study as a whole: Expanded clones were, on average, more numerous among CD8+ T cells than CD4+. Among some nonresponders, normalized T-cell clonal expansion was also low. Antigen specificity was not determined for the expanded peripheral T cells.

The CDR3 extends over 19 amino acids. This TCR derives from an adult with an advanced solid tumor such as melanoma, head and neck, liver or kidney cancer. The input for sequencing was CD4+ or CD8+ T cells sorted from blood, taken in a trial of the OX40 agonist ivuxolimab. This chain links TRBV21-1 with TRBJ2-6; TRBD2 is taken as the D call from the table, unchecked against the DNA. TRBV21-1 constitutes a pseudogene. CDR3 sequence (DNA): TGTGCCAGCGTACCGGGACTAGCGGGGGAACTCTCTGGGGCCAACGTCCTGACTTTC. Its protein is CASVPGLAGELSGANVLTF.